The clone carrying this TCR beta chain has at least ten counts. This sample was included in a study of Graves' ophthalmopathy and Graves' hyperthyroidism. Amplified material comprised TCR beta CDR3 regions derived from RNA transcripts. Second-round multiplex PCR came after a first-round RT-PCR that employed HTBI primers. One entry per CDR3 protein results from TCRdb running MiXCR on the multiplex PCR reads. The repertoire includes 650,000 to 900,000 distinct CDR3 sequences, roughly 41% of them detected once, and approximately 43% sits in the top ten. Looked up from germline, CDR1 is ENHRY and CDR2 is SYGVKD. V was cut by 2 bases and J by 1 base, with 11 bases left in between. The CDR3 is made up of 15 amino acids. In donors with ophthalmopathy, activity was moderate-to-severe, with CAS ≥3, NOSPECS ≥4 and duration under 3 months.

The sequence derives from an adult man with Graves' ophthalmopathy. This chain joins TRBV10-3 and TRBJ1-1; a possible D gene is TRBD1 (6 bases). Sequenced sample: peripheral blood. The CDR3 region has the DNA TGTGCCATCAGTGAGCAGGGGCTATCGAACACTGAAGCTTTCTTT. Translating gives CAISEQGLSNTEAFF.